Listed below are T cell receptor beta chains from one sample, sequenced in a study. TCRdb processed the 5' RACE reads anew with MiXCR; each CDR3 protein has one entry. In the table there are tens of thousands of distinct CDR3 sequences, approximately 30% of which are singletons. The sample was naive CD4+ T cells sorted from a lymph node. The receptor set was obtained from a female donor with breast cancer. The CDR3 runs from the conserved cysteine through the conserved F or W. The order of the fields is D gene, clone size, J gene, V gene, CDR3 protein, CDR3 DNA. D genes are given only for firm matches. Rows may omit the clone size; those that give it use once, few, many or a size class.

D gene: NA; clone size: NA; J gene: TRBJ2-5; V gene: TRBV5-1; CDR3 protein: CASSRSSEGETQYF; CDR3 DNA: TGCGCCAGCAGCCGATCCTCTGAGGGAGAGACCCAGTACTTC
D gene: NA; clone size: NA; J gene: TRBJ1-1; V gene: TRBV5-1; CDR3 protein: CASSLAPDTEAFF; CDR3 DNA: TGCGCCAGCAGCTTGGCGCCGGACACTGAAGCTTTCTTT
D gene: TRBD1; clone size: NA; J gene: TRBJ2-1; V gene: TRBV5-1; CDR3 protein: CASNRDRAVNEQFF; CDR3 DNA: TGCGCCAGCAACCGGGACAGGGCGGTCAATGAGCAGTTCTTC
D gene: NA; clone size: few; J gene: TRBJ1-2; V gene: TRBV4-1; CDR3 protein: CASSRPSRYGYTF; CDR3 DNA: TGCGCCAGCAGCCGACCCAGTCGCTATGGCTACACCTTC
D gene: NA; clone size: many; J gene: TRBJ2-5; V gene: TRBV15; CDR3 protein: CATSRDRHETQYF; CDR3 DNA: TGTGCCACCAGCAGAGATCGCCACGAGACCCAGTACTTC
D gene: NA; clone size: NA; J gene: TRBJ2-2; V gene: TRBV13; CDR3 protein: CASSPLPHSGTGELFF; CDR3 DNA: TGTGCCAGCAGCCCACTCCCCCACAGCGGCACCGGGGAGCTGTTTTTT
D gene: NA; clone size: few; J gene: TRBJ2-5; V gene: TRBV9; CDR3 protein: CASSVVDWEETQYF; CDR3 DNA: TGTGCCAGCAGCGTAGTGGACTGGGAAGAGACCCAGTACTTC
D gene: NA; clone size: few; J gene: TRBJ2-2; V gene: TRBV20-1; CDR3 protein: CSASFYGRSTGELFF; CDR3 DNA: TGCAGTGCTAGTTTTTACGGGCGGAGCACCGGGGAGCTGTTTTTT
D gene: NA; clone size: many; J gene: TRBJ1-1; V gene: TRBV6-5; CDR3 protein: CASSPGRSGWAFF; CDR3 DNA: TGTGCCAGCAGTCCTGGACGGTCCGGGTGGGCTTTCTTT
D gene: NA; clone size: many; J gene: TRBJ2-7; V gene: TRBV7-6; CDR3 protein: CASSLLRTDQGSYEQYF; CDR3 DNA: TGTGCCAGCAGCTTGTTGAGGACAGACCAGGGCTCTTACGAGCAGTACTTC
D gene: NA; clone size: NA; J gene: TRBJ1-2; V gene: TRBV12-3/TRBV12-4; CDR3 protein: CVTSSYGYTF; CDR3 DNA: TGTGTCACCTCTTCGTATGGCTACACCTTC
D gene: TRBD2; clone size: NA; J gene: TRBJ2-1; V gene: TRBV20-1; CDR3 protein: CSAREPSGVSLGNEQFF; CDR3 DNA: TGCAGTGCTAGAGAGCCTAGCGGGGTCTCCCTCGGCAATGAGCAGTTCTTC
D gene: NA; clone size: NA; J gene: TRBJ1-1; V gene: TRBV12-3/TRBV12-4; CDR3 protein: CASSLLGVGTEAFF; CDR3 DNA: TGTGCCAGCAGTTTACTGGGGGTGGGCACTGAAGCTTTCTTT